These T cell receptor beta chains were read from a single sample in a study of technical replicates of blood from several donors. Clones were read by immunoSEQ multiplex PCR, and TCRdb kept only the in-frame ones, dropping some. The sample lists about 80,000 clones; roughly 98% were seen once. Sequenced sample: T cells isolated from PBMCs. Receptors originate from a human donor in good health. CDR3s include the opening cysteine and the closing phenylalanine or tryptophan. D genes are given only for firm matches. Expanded clones are given a class, and other clones once, few, many or no size at all.

>TRBJ1-4|NA|TRBV15|NA
TGTGCCACCAGCGGACGAGGGAGGGGGTATGAAAAACTGTTTTTT
CATSGRGRGYEKLFF
>TRBJ1-3|TRBD1|TRBV4-1|NA
TGCGCCAGCCGTTTCGACAGGGAATTAAACACCATATATTTT
CASRFDRELNTIYF
>TRBJ1-1|NA|TRBV6-5|NA
TGTGCCAGCAGTTTCGGGGGGAGGAGCACTGAAGCTTTCTTT
CASSFGGRSTEAFF
>TRBJ1-1|TRBD1|TRBV5-1|NA
TGCGCCAGCAGCCCACGGACAGGGGGCAAAGGAACTGAAGCTTTCTTT
CASSPRTGGKGTEAFF
>TRBJ2-7|TRBD2|TRBV7-9|once
TGTGCCAGCAGCGAAGGACTAGCGGGAGCCTACGAGCAGTACTTC
CASSEGLAGAYEQYF
>TRBJ2-3|TRBD2|TRBV5-1|NA
TGCGCCAGCAGCGATATAGCGGGAGGGGGCACAGATACGCAGTATTTT
CASSDIAGGGTDTQYF
>TRBJ1-2|NA|TRBV28|NA
TGTGCCAGCAGTTTATCCTGGACAGCACTTGGCTACACCTTC
CASSLSWTALGYTF
>TRBJ1-1|TRBD1|TRBV19|NA
TGTGCCAGTAGTATGCAGGGGGCCGCTGAAGCTTTCTTT
CASSMQGAAEAFF
>TRBJ2-1|NA|TRBV11-2|once
TGTGCCAGCAGCTTAGCAGGGTTATACAATGAGCAGTTCTTC
CASSLAGLYNEQFF
>TRBJ1-1|NA|TRBV27|NA
TGTGCCAGCAGTTCCTCGTTGAGAGAGCTGAACACTGAAGCTTTCTTT
CASSSSLRELNTEAFF
>TRBJ2-7|TRBD2|TRBV28|NA
TGTGCCACCAGCCTACTAGCGGAGGTCTACGAGCAGTACTTC
CATSLLAEVYEQYF
>TRBJ2-5|TRBD1|TRBV7-2|NA
TGTGCCAGCAGCGAGACAGGGGGCGGGGAGACCCAGTACTTC
CASSETGGGETQYF
>TRBJ2-1|NA|TRBV2|NA
TGTGCCAGCAGTGATCGCGGGGTCAATGAGCAGTTCTTC
CASSDRGVNEQFF
>TRBJ2-7|NA|TRBV5-6|NA
TGTGCCAGCAGCGCCGAGTTCTACGAGCAGTACTTC
CASSAEFYEQYF
>TRBJ2-7|TRBD2|TRBV7-9|NA
TGTGCCCTTACGGGGGGATACGAGCAGTACTTC
CALTGGYEQYF
>TRBJ2-1|TRBD2|TRBV4-1|NA
TGCGCCAGCAGCCAAGAGCTAGCGGGACTGGATGAGCAGTTCTTC
CASSQELAGLDEQFF
>TRBJ2-3|NA|TRBV10-3|NA
TGTGCCATCAGTCCGACTATACTCACAGATACGCAGTATTTT
CAISPTILTDTQYF
>TRBJ1-2|NA|TRBV6-5|NA
TGTGCCAGCAGGTCTTCGGGGGTTAGGAACTATGGCTACACCTTC
CASRSSGVRNYGYTF
>TRBJ2-7|TRBD2|TRBV6-1|NA
TGTGCCAGCAGTTCTGTAGCGGGAGGGCCTTACGAGCAGTACTTC
CASSSVAGGPYEQYF
>TRBJ2-1|TRBD1|TRBV10-3|NA
TGTGCCATCAGTCCGTTGGGGCAGGGGGCATTAGATGAGCAGTTCTTC
CAISPLGQGALDEQFF
>TRBJ2-7|TRBD2|TRBV9|NA
TGTGCCAGCAGCGTAGATTGGGGCGGTAGCGGGAGGACGGGGTCCGAGCAGTACTTC
CASSVDWGGSGRTGSEQYF
>TRBJ2-7|TRBD1|TRBV7-8|NA
TGTGCCAGCAGCTTACACGGGACAGCCTACGAGCAGTACTTC
CASSLHGTAYEQYF
>TRBJ2-3|TRBD2|TRBV4-2|NA
TGTGCCAGCAGTCTGTGGCGGGAGACAGATACGCAGTATTTT
CASSLWRETDTQYF
>TRBJ1-2|TRBD1|TRBV2|NA
TGTGCCAGCTGGGGACAGGTCTTGATCACCTTC
CASWGQVLITF
>TRBJ2-7|NA|TRBV19|few
TGTGCCAGTAGTCGCACCGGCTCCTACGAGCAGTACTTC
CASSRTGSYEQYF
>TRBJ2-4|NA|TRBV11-2|NA
TGTGCCAGCAGCTTTGGACCCTCGGGGGCCAAAAACATTCAGTACTTC
CASSFGPSGAKNIQYF
>TRBJ1-1|TRBD1|TRBV11-2|NA
TGTGCCAGCAGCTTACACGGGACAGGGGGCGAAGTTTTCTTT
CASSLHGTGGEVFF
>TRBJ1-4|NA|TRBV28|NA
TGTTCTACCGGGAATACTAATGAAAAACTGTTTTTT
CSTGNTNEKLFF
>TRBJ2-1|TRBD2|TRBV27|NA
TGTGCCAGCAGTCGACTAGCGGATCACAATGAGCAGTTCTTC
CASSRLADHNEQFF
>TRBJ2-7|NA|TRBV7-9|NA
TGTGCCAGCAGCCCGCTCGGCGGGCACGAGCAGTACTTC
CASSPLGGHEQYF
>TRBJ1-5|NA|TRBV27|NA
TGTGCCAGCAGTTTATCTGGGGGGGTGGGTTTCCGGGTAAATAGCAATCAGCCCCAGCATTTT
CASSLSGGVGFRVNSNQPQHF
>TRBJ2-1|TRBD1|TRBV27|NA
TGTGCCAGCAGCAGGGACAGGGGAAATGAGCAGTTCTTC
CASSRDRGNEQFF
>TRBJ2-2|NA|TRBV7-9|NA
TGTGCCAGCAGCCCAAGAGCGAACACCGGGGAGCTGTTTTTT
CASSPRANTGELFF
>TRBJ2-7|TRBD2|TRBV7-8|NA
TGTGCCAGCAGCCAAGGCGGGGGGTCGTACGAGCAGTACTTC
CASSQGGGSYEQYF
>TRBJ2-1|NA|TRBV5-1|once
TGCGCCAGCAGCACAGGACCGAACAATGAGCAGTTCTTC
CASSTGPNNEQFF
>TRBJ2-7|NA|TRBV6-5|NA
TGTGCCACTAATACCTACGAGCAGTACTTC
CATNTYEQYF
>TRBJ2-2|NA|TRBV2|NA
TGTGCCAGCAGTTACGGACTAGGGGGGAACACCGGGGAGCTGTTTTTT
CASSYGLGGNTGELFF
>TRBJ2-7|NA|TRBV9|NA
TGTGCCAGCAGCGGGAGGAGATTCTACGAGCAGTACTTC
CASSGRRFYEQYF
>TRBJ1-1|TRBD1|TRBV2|NA
TGTGCCAGCAGTGGGGGGACAGGGGGCTCGGCTTTCTTT
CASSGGTGGSAFF
>TRBJ2-7|NA|TRBV19|NA
TGTGCCAGTAGAGCCCCGGGATCCCGGGAGCGAGGTGAGCAGTACTTC
CASRAPGSRERGEQYF